This T cell receptor beta chain was retrieved from a study of CD8 T cells in Susac syndrome. CD8+ and CD4+ blood T cells underwent TCR beta sequencing. TEMRA cells were enriched by FACS, while CD8+ and CD4+ T cells were obtained through a negative isolation that was performed magnetically. CDR3 size: 13 residues. The germline V gene encodes CDR1 SEHNR and CDR2 FQNEAQ (reference sequence). With 3 bases removed from V and 2 bases from J, the gap between germline ends came to 8 bases. Random hexamers were used to reverse transcribe roughly 0.5 to 1 ug of RNA. immunoSEQ multiplex PCR amplified TCR beta CDR3 across 54 Vbeta, 13 Jbeta. TCRdb called the immunoSEQ multiplex PCR reads again in MiXCR, with one record for every CDR3 protein. Of a few hundred thousand distinct CDR3 sequences in the sample, approximately 85% are singletons; the top ten hold around 0.21%.

The source material was CD8+ T cells from PBMCs. This sequence was found in a human donor with multiple sclerosis. The chain links TRBV7-9 to TRBJ2-7; no firm D call. The CDR3 here is CASSFPTPYEQYF. Here the CDR3 DNA reads TGTGCCAGCAGCTTCCCGACCCCCTACGAGCAGTACTTC.